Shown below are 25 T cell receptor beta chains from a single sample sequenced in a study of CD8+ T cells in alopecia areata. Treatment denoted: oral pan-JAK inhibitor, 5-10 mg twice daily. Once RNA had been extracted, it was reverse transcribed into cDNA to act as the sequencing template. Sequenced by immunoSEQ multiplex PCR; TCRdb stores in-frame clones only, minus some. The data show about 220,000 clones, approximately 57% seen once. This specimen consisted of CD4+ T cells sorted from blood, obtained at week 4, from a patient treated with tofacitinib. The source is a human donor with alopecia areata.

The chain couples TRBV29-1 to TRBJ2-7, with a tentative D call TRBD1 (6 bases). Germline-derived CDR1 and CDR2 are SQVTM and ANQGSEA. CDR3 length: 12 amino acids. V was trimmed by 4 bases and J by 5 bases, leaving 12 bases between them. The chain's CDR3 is CSVVYRADEQYF. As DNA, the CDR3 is TGCAGCGTTGTATACAGGGCAGACGAGCAGTACTTC.

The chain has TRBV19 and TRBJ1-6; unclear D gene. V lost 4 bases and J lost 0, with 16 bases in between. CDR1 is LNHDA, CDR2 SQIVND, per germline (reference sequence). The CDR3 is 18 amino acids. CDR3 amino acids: CASSTNLPESSYNSPLHF. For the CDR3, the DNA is TGTGCCAGTAGTACGAATCTACCCGAGAGCTCCTATAATTCACCCCTCCACTTT.

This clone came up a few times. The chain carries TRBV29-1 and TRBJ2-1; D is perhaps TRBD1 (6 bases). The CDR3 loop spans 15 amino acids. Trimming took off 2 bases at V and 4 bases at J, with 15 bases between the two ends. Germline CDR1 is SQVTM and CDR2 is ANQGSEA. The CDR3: CSVEIGGGQYNEQFF. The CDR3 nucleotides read TGCAGCGTTGAAATCGGTGGCGGACAGTACAATGAGCAGTTCTTC.

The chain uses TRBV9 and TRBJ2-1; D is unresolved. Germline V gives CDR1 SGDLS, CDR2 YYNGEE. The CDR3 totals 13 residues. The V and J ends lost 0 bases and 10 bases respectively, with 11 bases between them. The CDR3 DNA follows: TGTGCCAGCAGCGTAGGGGTCCAGGCGGAGCAGTTCTTC. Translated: CASSVGVQAEQFF.

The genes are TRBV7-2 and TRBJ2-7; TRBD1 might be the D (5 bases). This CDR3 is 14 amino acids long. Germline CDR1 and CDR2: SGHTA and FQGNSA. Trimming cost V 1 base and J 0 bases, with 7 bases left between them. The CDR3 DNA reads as TGTGCCAGCAGCTTAGTAGACAGCTCCTACGAGCAGTACTTC. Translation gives CASSLVDSSYEQYF. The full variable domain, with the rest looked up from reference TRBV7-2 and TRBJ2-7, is GAGVSQSPSNKVTEKGKDVELRCDPISGHTALYWYRQSLGQGLEFLIYFQGNSAPDKSGLPSDRFSAERTGGSVSTLTIQRTQQEDSAVYLCASSLVDSSYEQYFGPGTRLTVT.

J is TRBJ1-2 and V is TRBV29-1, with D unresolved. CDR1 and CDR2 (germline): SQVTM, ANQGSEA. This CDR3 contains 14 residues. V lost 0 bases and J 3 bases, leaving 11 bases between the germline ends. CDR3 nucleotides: TGCAGCGTTGAAGATCGACGCTCTTACTATGGCTACACCTTC. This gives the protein CSVEDRRSYYGYTF.

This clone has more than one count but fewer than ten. The CDR3 reads CSVGLGSLDQPQHF. The CDR3 nucleotides are TGCAGCGTTGGGCTGGGTTCATTGGATCAGCCCCAGCATTTT. The genes are TRBV29-1 and TRBJ1-5; no clear D. The CDR3 covers 14 residues. Germline V CDR1 and CDR2: SQVTM, ANQGSEA. The germline V and J ends were trimmed by 4 bases and 5 bases, with 15 bases remaining between them.

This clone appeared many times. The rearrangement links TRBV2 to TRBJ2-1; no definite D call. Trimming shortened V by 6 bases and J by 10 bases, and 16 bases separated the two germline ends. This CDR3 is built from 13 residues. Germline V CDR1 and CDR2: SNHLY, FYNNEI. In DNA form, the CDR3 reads TGTGCCAGCAGGTCCGGTTCTAAGGGCGAGCAGTTCTTC. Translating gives CASRSGSKGEQFF. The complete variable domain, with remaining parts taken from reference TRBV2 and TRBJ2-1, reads EPEVTQTPSHQVTQMGQEVILRCVPISNHLYFYWYRQILGQKVEFLVSFYNNEISEKSEIFDDQFSVERPDGSNFTLKIRSTKLEDSAMYFCASRSGSKGEQFFGPGTRLTVL.

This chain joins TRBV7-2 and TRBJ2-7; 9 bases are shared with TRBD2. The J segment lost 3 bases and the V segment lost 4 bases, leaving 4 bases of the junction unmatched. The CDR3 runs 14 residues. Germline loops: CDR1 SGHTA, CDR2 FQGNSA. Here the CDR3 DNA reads TGTGCCAGCAGCTCTCTAGCGGGGCACTACGAGCAGTACTTC. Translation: CASSSLAGHYEQYF.

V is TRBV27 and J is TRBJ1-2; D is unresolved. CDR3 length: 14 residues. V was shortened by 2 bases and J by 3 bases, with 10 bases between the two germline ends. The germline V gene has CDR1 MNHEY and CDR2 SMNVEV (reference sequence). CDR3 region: CASSLKGTDYGYTF. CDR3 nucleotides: TGTGCCAGCAGTTTAAAGGGTACTGACTATGGCTACACCTTC.

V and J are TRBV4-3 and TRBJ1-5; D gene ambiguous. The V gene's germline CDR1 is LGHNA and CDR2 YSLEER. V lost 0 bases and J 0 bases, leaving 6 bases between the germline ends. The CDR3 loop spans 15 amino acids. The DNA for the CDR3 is TGCGCCAGCAGCCAAGAATTAGATAGCAATCAGCCCCAGCATTTT. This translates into CASSQELDSNQPQHF.

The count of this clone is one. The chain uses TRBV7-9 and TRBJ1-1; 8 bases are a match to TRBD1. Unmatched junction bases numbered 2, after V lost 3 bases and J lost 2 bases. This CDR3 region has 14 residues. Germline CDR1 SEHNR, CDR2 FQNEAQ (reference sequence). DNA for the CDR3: TGTGCCAGCAGCTTGGGACAGGCAAACACTGAAGCTTTCTTT. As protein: CASSLGQANTEAFF.

The CDR3 coding sequence is TGTGCCAGCAGCTTAGGGACATACTCCTACGAGCAGTACTTC. Translated, it gives CASSLGTYSYEQYF. This chain links TRBV7-8 with TRBJ2-7; the D gene is possibly TRBD1 (5 bases). V was cut by 1 base and J by 0 bases, with 7 bases left in between. Germline V gene data show CDR1 as SGHVS and CDR2 as FQNEAQ. The CDR3 sequence is 14 residues long.

CDR3 in amino acids: CASSLGQPNQPQHF. The CDR3 DNA sequence: TGTGCCAGCAGTTTGGGACAGCCGAATCAGCCCCAGCATTTT. The chain couples TRBV7-9 to TRBJ1-5; 7 bases are shared with TRBD1. The CDR3 loop spans 14 amino acids. The V gene end was trimmed by 6 bases and the J gene end by 4 bases; junction bases not matched to a gene: 6. Germline assignment: CDR1 SEHNR and CDR2 FQNEAQ (reference sequence).

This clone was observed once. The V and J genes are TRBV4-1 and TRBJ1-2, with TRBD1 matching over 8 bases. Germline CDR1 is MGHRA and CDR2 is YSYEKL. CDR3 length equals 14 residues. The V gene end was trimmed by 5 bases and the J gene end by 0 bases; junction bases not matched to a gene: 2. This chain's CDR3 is CASSMGQANYGYTF. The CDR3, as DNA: TGCGCCAGCAGCATGGGACAGGCTAACTATGGCTACACCTTC.

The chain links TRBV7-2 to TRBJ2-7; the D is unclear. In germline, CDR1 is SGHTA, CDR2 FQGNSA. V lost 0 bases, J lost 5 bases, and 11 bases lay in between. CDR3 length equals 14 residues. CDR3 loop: CASSLAGYRHEQYF. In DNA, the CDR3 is TGTGCCAGCAGCTTAGCCGGCTATCGGCACGAGCAGTACTTC.

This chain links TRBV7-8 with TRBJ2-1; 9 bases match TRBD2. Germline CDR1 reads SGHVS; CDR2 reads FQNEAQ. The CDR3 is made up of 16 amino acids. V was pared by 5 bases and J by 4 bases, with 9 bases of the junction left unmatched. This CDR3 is CASSPELAGPYNEQFF. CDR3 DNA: TGTGCCAGCAGCCCAGAACTAGCGGGCCCATACAATGAGCAGTTCTTC.

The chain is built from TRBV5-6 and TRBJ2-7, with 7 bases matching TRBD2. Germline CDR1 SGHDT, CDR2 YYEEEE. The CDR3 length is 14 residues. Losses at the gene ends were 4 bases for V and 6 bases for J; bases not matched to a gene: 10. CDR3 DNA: TGTGCCAGCAGCCTGAGCGGGGCTCTGGGCGAGCAGTACTTC. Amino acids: CASSLSGALGEQYF.

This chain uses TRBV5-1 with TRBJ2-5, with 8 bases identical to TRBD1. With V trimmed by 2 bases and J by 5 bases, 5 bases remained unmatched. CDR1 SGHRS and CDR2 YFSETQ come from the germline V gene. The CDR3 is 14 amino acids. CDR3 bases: TGCGCCAGCAGCTTCGGACAGGGTAGGGAGACCCAGTACTTC. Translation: CASSFGQGRETQYF.

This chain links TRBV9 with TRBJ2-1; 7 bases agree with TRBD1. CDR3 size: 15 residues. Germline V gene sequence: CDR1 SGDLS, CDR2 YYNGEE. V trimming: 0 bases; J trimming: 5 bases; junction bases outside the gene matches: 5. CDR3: CASSVAGQTNNEQFF. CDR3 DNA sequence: TGTGCCAGCAGCGTAGCGGGACAGACCAACAATGAGCAGTTCTTC.

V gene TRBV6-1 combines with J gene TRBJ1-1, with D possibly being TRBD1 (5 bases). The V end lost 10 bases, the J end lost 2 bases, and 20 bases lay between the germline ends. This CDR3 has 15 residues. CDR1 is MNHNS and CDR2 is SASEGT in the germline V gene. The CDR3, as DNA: TGTGCCATCAGAGAGGTACAGGTTCCTAACACTGAAGCTTTCTTT. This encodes CAIREVQVPNTEAFF.

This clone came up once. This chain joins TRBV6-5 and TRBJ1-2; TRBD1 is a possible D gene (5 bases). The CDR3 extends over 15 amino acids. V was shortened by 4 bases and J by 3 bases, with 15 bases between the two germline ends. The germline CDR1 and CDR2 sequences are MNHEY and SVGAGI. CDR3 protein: CASSSPAGKDYGYTF. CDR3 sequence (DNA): TGTGCCAGCAGTTCCCCGGCAGGGAAGGACTATGGCTACACCTTC.

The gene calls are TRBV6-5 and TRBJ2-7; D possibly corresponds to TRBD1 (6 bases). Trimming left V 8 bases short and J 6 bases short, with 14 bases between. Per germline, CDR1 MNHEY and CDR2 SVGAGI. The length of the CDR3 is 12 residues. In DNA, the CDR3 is TGTGCCAGCGGACGGGACATAAGCGAGCAGTACTTC. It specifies CASGRDISEQYF.

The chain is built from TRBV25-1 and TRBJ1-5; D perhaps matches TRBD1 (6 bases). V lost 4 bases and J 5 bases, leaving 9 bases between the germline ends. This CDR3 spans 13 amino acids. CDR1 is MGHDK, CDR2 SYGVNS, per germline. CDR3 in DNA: TGTGCCAGCAGTGCAGGGGCCCATCAGCCCCAGCATTTT. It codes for CASSAGAHQPQHF. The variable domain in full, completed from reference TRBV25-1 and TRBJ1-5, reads EADIYQTPRYLVIGTGKKITLECSQTMGHDKMYWYQQDPGMELHLIHYSYGVNSTEKGDLSSESTVSRIRTEHFPLTLESARPSHTSQYLCASSAGAHQPQHFGDGTRLSIL.

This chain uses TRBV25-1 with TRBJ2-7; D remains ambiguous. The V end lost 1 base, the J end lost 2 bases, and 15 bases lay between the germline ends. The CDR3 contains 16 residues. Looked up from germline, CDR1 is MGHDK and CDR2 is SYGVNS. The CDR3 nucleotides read TGTGCCAGCAGTGAATCCTTGCTGGGCGAAACCTACGAGCAGTACTTC. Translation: CASSESLLGETYEQYF.